Sample share makes the clone carrying this T cell receptor beta chain large (0.1 to 1%). Its specificity is unknown. The length of the CDR3 is 15 residues. Trimming removed 5 bases at V and 6 bases at J, with 20 bases between. Germline V lookup: CDR1 MNHEY, CDR2 SMNVEV (reference sequence). These data come from a study of metastatic and nonmetastatic thyroid tumors. Across the study: The authors compared repertoires across blood and tumor or nodule tissue from malignant and benign thyroid patients. General study results and limits: The study reportedly found significantly higher TCR beta diversity in malignant thyroid tumors than benign nodules, in blood and tumor.

Each patient came to thyroid surgery without any prior treatment (of any kind). As handled by the study authors: Between-group CDR3 differences, defined by clinicopathological status, yielded a distant-metastasis classifier for papillary thyroid cancer. Through MiXCR, TCRdb re-clonotyped the PCR reads. The authors' filters were not applied to this entry. The repertoire holds about 7,800 clones, with 25% to 30% as singletons. The sequencing input was adjacent normal tissue. V is TRBV27 and J is TRBJ2-7; unclear D gene. This clonotype was obtained from a female donor with papillary thyroid cancer or a benign thyroid nodule (not recorded which). Some clones in this sample may be carry-over from other donors' samples. The CDR3 region has the DNA TGTGCCAGCAGTCCCTTCTCGACGGACCTAGGCGAGCAGTACTTC. Protein: CASSPFSTDLGEQYF.